This T cell receptor beta chain was sequenced during a study of shared clonotypes between healthy human individuals. General observations from the study: Compared with memory subsets, naive subsets generally had larger estimated richness. Rarefaction showed that sequencing of sorted subsets was incomplete (despite large depth). Sampling included only blood; tissue repertoires likely differ. Shared across several donors were roughly 5.3% of the naive CD4 clonotypes.

Concerning this clone itself: Antigen specificity is unknown.

The CDR3 loop spans 12 amino acids. Trimming left V 2 bases short and J 4 bases short, with 3 bases between. Looked up from germline, CDR1 is PRHDT and CDR2 is FYEKMQ (reference sequence). The method was immunoSEQ multiplex PCR; TCRdb's version includes in-frame clones alone and lacks a portion of them. The table shows roughly 2,500,000 clones, with approximately 93% occurring only once. The material sequenced was naive CD4+ T cells from PBMCs. Subset given: CD45RA+ positively selected. The chain employs TRBV13 and TRBJ2-1; the D is unclear. The sequence came from a man between 18 and 35 years old in good health. Some clones in this sample may be carry-over from other donors' samples. DNA for the CDR3: TGTGCCAGCAGCTTACAATACAATGAGCAGTTCTTC. Translation: CASSLQYNEQFF. Supplemented by reference TRBV13 and TRBJ2-1, the full variable domain reads AAGVIQSPRHLIKEKRETATLKCYPIPRHDTVYWYQQGPGQDPQFLISFYEKMQSDKGSIPDRFSAQQFSDYHSELNMSSLELGDSALYFCASSLQYNEQFFGPGTRLTVL.